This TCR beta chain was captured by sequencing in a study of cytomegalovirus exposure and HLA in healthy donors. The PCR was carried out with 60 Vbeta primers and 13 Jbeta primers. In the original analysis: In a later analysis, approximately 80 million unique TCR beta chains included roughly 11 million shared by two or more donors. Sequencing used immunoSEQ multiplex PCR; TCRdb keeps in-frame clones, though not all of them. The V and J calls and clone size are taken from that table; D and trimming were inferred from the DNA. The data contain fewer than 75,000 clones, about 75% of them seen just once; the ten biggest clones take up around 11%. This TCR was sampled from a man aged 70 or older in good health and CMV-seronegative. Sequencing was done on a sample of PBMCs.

CDR3 sequence (DNA): TGCAGCTCAGGGGGCAACACCGGGGAGCTGTTTTTT. Translated, it gives CSSGGNTGELFF. The V gene is TRBV29-1, the J gene TRBJ2-2; 8 nucleotides agree with TRBD1. The V gene end was trimmed by 8 bases and the J gene end by 2 bases; junction bases not matched to a gene: 1. The CDR3 sequence is 12 residues long. The germline V gene has CDR1 SQVTM and CDR2 ANQGSEA.